One TCR beta chain is described in this entry. Its antigen is currently unknown. This record comes from a study of shared clonotypes between healthy human individuals. Overall study findings and caveats: Estimated richness values were generally larger in naive subsets than in memory subsets. Clonotype sharing across several donors was observed for roughly 5% of naive CD4 clonotypes.

Here immunoSEQ multiplex PCR was the method, and the copy in TCRdb shows in-frame clones only, minus some. Altogether some 1.5 million clones are present, roughly 96% being singletons, with the ten largest covering approximately 1%. Every donor was a Caucasian adult from Nashville, Tennessee. Source material: naive CD4+ T cells sorted from blood. As for subset: CD45RA+ positively selected. The source of this sequence is a young man in good health.

For the CDR3, the DNA is TGTGCCAGCAGCGTAGGCGGGGTAGGTGAGACCCAGTACTTC. The encoded protein is CASSVGGVGETQYF. The rearrangement joins TRBV9 to TRBJ2-5; weak D call: TRBD2 (6 bases). V gave up 0 bases and J gave up 5 bases, with 11 bases separating them. The CDR3 totals 14 residues. The V gene's germline CDR1 is SGDLS and CDR2 YYNGEE.